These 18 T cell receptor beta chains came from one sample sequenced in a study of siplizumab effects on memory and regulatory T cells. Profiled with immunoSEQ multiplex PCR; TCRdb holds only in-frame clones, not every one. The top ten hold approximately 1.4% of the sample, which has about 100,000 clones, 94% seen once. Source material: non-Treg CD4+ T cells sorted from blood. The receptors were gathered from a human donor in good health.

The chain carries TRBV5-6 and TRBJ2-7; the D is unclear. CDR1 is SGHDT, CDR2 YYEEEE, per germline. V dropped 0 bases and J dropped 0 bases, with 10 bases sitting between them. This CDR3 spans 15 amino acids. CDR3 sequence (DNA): TGTGCCAGCAGCTTGGTTGGCGGCGTCTCCTACGAGCAGTACTTC. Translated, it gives CASSLVGGVSYEQYF. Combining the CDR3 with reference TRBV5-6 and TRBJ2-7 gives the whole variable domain DAGVTQSPTHLIKTRGQQVTLRCSPKSGHDTVSWYQQALGQGPQFIFQYYEEEERQRGNFPDRFSGHQFPNYSSELNVNALLLGDSALYLCASSLVGGVSYEQYFGPGTRLTVT.

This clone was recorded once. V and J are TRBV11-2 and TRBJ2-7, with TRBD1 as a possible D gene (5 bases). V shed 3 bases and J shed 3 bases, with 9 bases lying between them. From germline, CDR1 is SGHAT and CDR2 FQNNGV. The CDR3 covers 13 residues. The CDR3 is CASSFGRVYEQYF. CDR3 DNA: TGTGCCAGCAGCTTTGGCAGGGTCTACGAGCAGTACTTC.

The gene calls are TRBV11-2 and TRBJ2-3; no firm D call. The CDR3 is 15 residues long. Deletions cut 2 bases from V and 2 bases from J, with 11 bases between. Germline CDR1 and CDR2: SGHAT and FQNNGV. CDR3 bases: TGTGCCAGCAGCTTAAGAGTTGTCCTCACAGATACGCAGTATTTT. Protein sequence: CASSLRVVLTDTQYF. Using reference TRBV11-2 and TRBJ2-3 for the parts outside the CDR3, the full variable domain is EAGVAQSPRYKIIEKRQSVAFWCNPISGHATLYWYQQILGQGPKLLIQFQNNGVVDDSQLPKDRFSAERLKGVDSTLKIQPAKLEDSAVYLCASSLRVVLTDTQYFGPGTRLTVL.

CDR3 residues: CASSEGNSPLHF. The CDR3 DNA follows: TGTGCCAGCAGTGAAGGGAATTCACCCCTCCACTTT. The chain recombines TRBV6-1 with TRBJ1-6; no firm D call. The germline CDR1 and CDR2 sequences are MNHNS and SASEGT. Trimming took off 1 base at V and 7 bases at J, with 2 bases between the two ends. The CDR3 sequence is 12 residues long.

CDR3 region: CASSGMEPRHTEAFF. In nucleotides, the CDR3 is TGTGCCAGCAGCGGGATGGAGCCGCGACACACTGAAGCTTTCTTT. V is TRBV21-1 and J is TRBJ1-1. TRBV21-1 is a pseudogene segment. The CDR3 has 15 amino acids.

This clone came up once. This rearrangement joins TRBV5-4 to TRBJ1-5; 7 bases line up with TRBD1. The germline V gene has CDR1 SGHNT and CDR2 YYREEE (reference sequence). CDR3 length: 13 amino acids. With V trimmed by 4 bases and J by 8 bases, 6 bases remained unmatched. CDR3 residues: CASSPDRSKPQHF. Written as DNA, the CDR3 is TGTGCCAGCAGCCCGGACAGGTCTAAGCCCCAGCATTTT. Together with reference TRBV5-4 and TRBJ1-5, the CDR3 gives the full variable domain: ETGVTQSPTHLIKTRGQQVTLRCSSQSGHNTVSWYQQALGQGPQFIFQYYREEENGRGNFPPRFSGLQFPNYSSELNVNALELDDSALYLCASSPDRSKPQHFGDGTRLSIL.

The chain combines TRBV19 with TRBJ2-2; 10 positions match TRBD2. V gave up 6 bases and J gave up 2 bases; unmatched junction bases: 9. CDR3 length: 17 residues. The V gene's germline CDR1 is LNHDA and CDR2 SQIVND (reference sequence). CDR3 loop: CASRGLGLALNTGELFF. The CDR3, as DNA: TGTGCCAGTAGGGGGTTGGGACTAGCGTTAAACACCGGGGAGCTGTTTTTT.

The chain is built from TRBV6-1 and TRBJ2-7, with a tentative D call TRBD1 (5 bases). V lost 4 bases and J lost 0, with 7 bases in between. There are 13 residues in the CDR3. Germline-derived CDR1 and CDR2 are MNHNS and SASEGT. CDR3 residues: CASSGQSSYEQYF. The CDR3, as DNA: TGTGCCAGCAGTGGACAGAGCTCCTACGAGCAGTACTTC.

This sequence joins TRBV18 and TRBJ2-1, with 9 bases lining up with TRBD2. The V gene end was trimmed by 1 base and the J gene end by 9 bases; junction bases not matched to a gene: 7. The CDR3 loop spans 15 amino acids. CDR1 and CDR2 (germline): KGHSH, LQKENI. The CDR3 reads CASSPRLAGLSEQFF. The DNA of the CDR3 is TGTGCCAGCTCACCACGGCTAGCGGGGCTCAGTGAGCAGTTCTTC.

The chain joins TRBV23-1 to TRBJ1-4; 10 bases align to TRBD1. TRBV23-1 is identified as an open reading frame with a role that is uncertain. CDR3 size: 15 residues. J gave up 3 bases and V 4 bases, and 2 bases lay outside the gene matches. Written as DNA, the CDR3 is TGCGCCAGCAGTCGACAGGGGGCGTCTAATGAAAAACTGTTTTTT. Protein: CASSRQGASNEKLFF.

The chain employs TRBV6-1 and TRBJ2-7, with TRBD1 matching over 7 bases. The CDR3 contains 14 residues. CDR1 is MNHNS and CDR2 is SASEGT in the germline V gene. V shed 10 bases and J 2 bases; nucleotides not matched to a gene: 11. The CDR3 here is CAIPRETGPYEQYF. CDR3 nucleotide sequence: TGTGCCATCCCGAGGGAGACAGGGCCCTACGAGCAGTACTTC.

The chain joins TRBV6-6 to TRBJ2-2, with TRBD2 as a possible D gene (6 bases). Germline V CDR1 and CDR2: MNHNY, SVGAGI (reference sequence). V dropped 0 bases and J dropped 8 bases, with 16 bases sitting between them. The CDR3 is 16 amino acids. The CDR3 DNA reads TGTGCCAGCAGTTACTCCGGGGGTACGGGGTCAGGGGAGCTGTTTTTT. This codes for CASSYSGGTGSGELFF.

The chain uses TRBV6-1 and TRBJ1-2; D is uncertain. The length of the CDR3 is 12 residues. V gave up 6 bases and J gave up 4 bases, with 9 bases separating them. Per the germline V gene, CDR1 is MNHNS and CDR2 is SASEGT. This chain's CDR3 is CASREQSYGYTF. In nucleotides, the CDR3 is TGTGCCAGCAGAGAACAGAGCTATGGCTACACCTTC.

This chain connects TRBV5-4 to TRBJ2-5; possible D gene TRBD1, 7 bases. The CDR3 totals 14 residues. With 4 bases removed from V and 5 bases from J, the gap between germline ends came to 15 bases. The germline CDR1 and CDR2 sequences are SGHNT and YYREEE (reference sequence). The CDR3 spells CASSRRQGGETQYF. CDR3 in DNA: TGTGCCAGCAGCAGGAGACAGGGAGGCGAGACCCAGTACTTC.

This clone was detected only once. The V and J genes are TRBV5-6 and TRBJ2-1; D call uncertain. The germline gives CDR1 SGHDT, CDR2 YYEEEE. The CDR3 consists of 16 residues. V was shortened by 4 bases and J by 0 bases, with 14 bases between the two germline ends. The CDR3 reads CASSPQGASSYNEQFF. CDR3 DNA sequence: TGTGCCAGCAGCCCTCAAGGCGCGAGCTCCTACAATGAGCAGTTCTTC.

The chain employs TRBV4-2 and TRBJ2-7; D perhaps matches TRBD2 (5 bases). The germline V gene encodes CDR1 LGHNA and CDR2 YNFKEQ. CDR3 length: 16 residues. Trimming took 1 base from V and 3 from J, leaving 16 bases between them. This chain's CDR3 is CASSQVFAGDSYEQYF. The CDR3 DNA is TGTGCCAGCAGCCAAGTCTTCGCGGGTGATAGCTACGAGCAGTACTTC.

CDR3 in DNA: TGTGCCAGCAGCCCCGGACTAGCGGGAGGTTTAATTATAGCAGATACGCAGTATTTT. Translated, it gives CASSPGLAGGLIIADTQYF. The chain employs TRBV5-5 and TRBJ2-3, with 14 bases identical to TRBD2. Germline CDR1 and CDR2: SGHKS and YYEKEE (reference sequence). The CDR3 is made up of 19 amino acids. The V gene end was trimmed by 4 bases and the J gene end by 4 bases; junction bases not matched to a gene: 14.

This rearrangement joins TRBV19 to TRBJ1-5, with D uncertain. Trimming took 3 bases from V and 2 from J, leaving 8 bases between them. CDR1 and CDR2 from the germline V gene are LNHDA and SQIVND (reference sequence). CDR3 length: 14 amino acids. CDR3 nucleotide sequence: TGTGCCAGTAGTATTTTTGGGCGCAATCAGCCCCAGCATTTT. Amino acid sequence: CASSIFGRNQPQHF.